This TCR beta chain was found in a study of cytomegalovirus exposure and HLA in healthy donors. Study-level points and caveats: One later analysis, an examination of the 120 validation repertoires, found that first-cohort TCR clusters tended to co-occur in them.

Notes on this clone: Its antigen remains unidentified.

Some clones are missing from TCRdb's copy, which holds only in-frame ones; the method was immunoSEQ multiplex PCR. The repertoire holds about 220,000 clones, with about 89% as singletons. V trimming: 4 bases; J trimming: 2 bases; junction bases outside the gene matches: 4. CDR3 length equals 14 residues. Germline CDR1 is MNHEY and CDR2 is SMNVEV (reference sequence). The chain employs TRBV27 and TRBJ2-7; 8 nucleotides match TRBD2. The sequenced sample consisted of PBMCs. This clonotype was obtained from a young woman in good health and CMV-seronegative. CDR3 DNA sequence: TGTGCCAGCAGTTGGGCGGGGGGAGCCTACGAGCAGTACTTC. It yields the protein CASSWAGGAYEQYF.